This T cell receptor (beta chain) appears in the sequencing data of a study of metastatic and nonmetastatic thyroid tumors. The overall study: Across peripheral blood and tumor or nodule tissue samples taken from malignant and benign thyroid patients, the repertoires were compared with one another.

Not a single patient had been given any form of treatment at any point before undergoing thyroid surgery. Original data processing: CDR3 differences across clinicopathological groups were used to build a distant-metastasis classifier for papillary thyroid cancer. TCRdb reassembled clones from the PCR reads with MiXCR. The V and J calls, along with clone size, are taken from TCRdb and not from the paper's own processing. The sample includes 30,000 to 35,000 clones, about 29% of them seen just once. CDR1 and CDR2 from the germline V gene are DFQATT and SNEGSKA (reference sequence). Trimming took 4 bases from V and 7 from J, leaving 17 bases between them. The length of the CDR3 is 14 residues. Findings and limits, study-wide: Reportedly, malignant thyroid tumors had significantly higher TCR beta diversity than benign nodules, in blood and tumor.

The sample holds one count of this clone. Its cognate antigen is unknown. Sample: blood. V and J are TRBV20-1 and TRBJ2-1; no firm D call. The sequence was obtained from a female donor with papillary thyroid cancer or a benign thyroid nodule (not recorded which). Some clones in this sample may be carry-over from other donors' samples. CDR3 amino acids: CSAISWVASNEQFF. CDR3 nucleotide sequence: TGCAGTGCTATTAGCTGGGTGGCCTCTAATGAGCAGTTCTTC.